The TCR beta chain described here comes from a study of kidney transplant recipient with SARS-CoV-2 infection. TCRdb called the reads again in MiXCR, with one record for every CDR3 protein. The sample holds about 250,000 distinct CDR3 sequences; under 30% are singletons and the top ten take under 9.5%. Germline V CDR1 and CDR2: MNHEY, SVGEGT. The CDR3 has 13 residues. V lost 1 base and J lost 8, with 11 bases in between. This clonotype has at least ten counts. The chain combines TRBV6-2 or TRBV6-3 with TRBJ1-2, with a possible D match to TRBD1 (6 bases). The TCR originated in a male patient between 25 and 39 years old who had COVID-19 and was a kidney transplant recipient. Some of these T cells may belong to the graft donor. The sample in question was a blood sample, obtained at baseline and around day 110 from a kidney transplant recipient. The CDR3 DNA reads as TGTGCCAGCAGTTACTGGGGGGGCAGCGGCTACACCTTC. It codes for CASSYWGGSGYTF.